The 5 T cell receptor beta chains below were found in one sample sequenced in a study of prognosis after radiotherapy for stage I lung cancer. Genomic DNA was subjected to two-round multiplex PCR for amplification of TCR beta CDR3. Primers specific to each TRBV and TRBJ gene were used in first-round PCR. TCRdb used MiXCR to reprocess the multiplex PCR reads, holding one entry per CDR3 protein. The sample holds 50,000 or so distinct CDR3 sequences; about 35% are singletons and the top ten take about a tenth. The sample consisted of PBMCs, taken before or after stereotactic body radiation therapy (not recorded which). The source is a donor aged 50 or older with non-small cell lung cancer.

Only one count was recorded for this clonotype. A much larger clone lies a single base off, so this may be a read error. The conserved phenylalanine or tryptophan is not found at the CDR3 terminus, so this likely reflects a read error. The rearrangement uses TRBV7-2 and TRBJ2-1; D ambiguous. V was shortened by 1 base and J by 0 bases, with 4 bases between the two germline ends. The germline V gene encodes CDR1 SGHTA and CDR2 FQGNSA. The CDR3 runs 14 residues. The CDR3 loop reads CASSLELSYNEQFL. For the CDR3, the DNA is TGTGCCAGCAGCTTAGAACTCTCCTACAATGAGCAGTTCTTA.

This clonotype has at least ten counts. The chain is built from TRBV5-5 and TRBJ1-1; unclear D gene. The CDR3 length is 14 residues. V lost 0 bases and J 5 bases, leaving 11 bases between the germline ends. From germline, CDR1 is SGHKS and CDR2 YYEKEE (reference sequence). CDR3 sequence: CASSLVPGRTEAFF. For the CDR3, the DNA is TGTGCCAGCAGCTTGGTGCCGGGGAGGACTGAAGCTTTCTTT.

The chain recombines TRBV11-3 with TRBJ2-1; D is ambiguous. The germline gives CDR1 SGHNT, CDR2 YENEEA. Between the trimmed V and J ends, which lost 1 base and 11 bases, there was a span of 12 bases. CDR3 length: 13 residues. The CDR3 DNA is TGTGCCAGCAGCTTAGGCCAGATGGATCAGCAGTTCTTC. This translates into CASSLGQMDQQFF.

This clonotype was seen more than once but under ten times. The chain combines TRBV28 with TRBJ2-2; D may match TRBD1 or TRBD2 (5 bases each). The CDR3 extends over 15 amino acids. From germline, CDR1 is MDHEN and CDR2 SYDVKM. V lost 6 bases, J lost 3 bases, and 14 bases lay in between. The CDR3 sequence: CASSVGTLDTGELFF. CDR3 bases: TGTGCCAGCAGCGTGGGGACCCTTGACACCGGGGAGCTGTTTTTT.

Note on this clonotype: Germline and junction disagree at one end, which may indicate a read error. The chain carries TRBV2 and TRBJ2-7; D possibly corresponds to TRBD2 (6 bases). This CDR3 has 14 amino acids. Germline lookup yields CDR1 SNHLY and CDR2 FYNNEI. CDR3 sequence reads: CASRAPSGCYDQYF. Here the CDR3 DNA reads TGTGCCAGCAGGGCCCCGAGCGGGTGCTACGATCAGTACTTC. Complete variable domain (other parts from reference TRBV2 and TRBJ2-7): EPEVTQTPSHQVTQMGQEVILRCVPISNHLYFYWYRQILGQKVEFLVSFYNNEISEKSEIFDDQFSVERPDGSNFTLKIRSTKLEDSAMYFCASRAPSGCYDQYFGPGTRLTVT.